This entry lists 32 T cell receptor beta chains sequenced from one sample in a study of radiation and T cells in renal cell carcinoma. Time point given: blood 4 weeks post-SBRT, at nephrectomy. Treatment: 15 Gy SBRT to primary tumor, nephrectomy 4 weeks later. Sequenced by immunoSEQ multiplex PCR; TCRdb stores in-frame clones only, minus some. The data hold approximately 80,000 clones, with roughly nine tenths observed a single time. The sequencing here drew on blood, taken from a patient whose treatment included radiotherapy and nephrectomy. These receptors all come from a woman between 70 and 85 years old with renal cell carcinoma.

V gene TRBV6-1 combines with J gene TRBJ2-2; D gene ambiguous. V lost 6 bases and J 6 bases, leaving 5 bases between the germline ends. The CDR3 is 11 amino acids. Per germline, CDR1 MNHNS and CDR2 SASEGT. CDR3 nucleotide sequence: TGTGCCAGCAGAGGAGCCGGGGAGCTGTTTTTT. Protein sequence: CASRGAGELFF.

The chain recombines TRBV6-5 with TRBJ2-5, with D perhaps TRBD1 (5 bases). This CDR3 has 12 residues. V lost 2 bases, J lost 5 bases, and 6 bases lay in between. The germline gives CDR1 MNHEY, CDR2 SVGAGI. DNA of the CDR3: TGTGCCAGCAGTTACCCAGGGGAGACCCAGTACTTC. It specifies CASSYPGETQYF.

The J gene is TRBJ2-6, the V gene TRBV19; possible D gene TRBD1, 5 bases. Per the germline V gene, CDR1 is LNHDA and CDR2 is SQIVND (reference sequence). The CDR3 length is 15 residues. Between the trimmed V and J ends, which lost 5 bases and 2 bases, there was a span of 10 bases. The CDR3 region has the DNA TGTGCCAGTAGTGTAACAGGCGCTGGGGCCAACGTCCTGACTTTC. This sequence encodes CASSVTGAGANVLTF.

V gene TRBV7-6 combines with J gene TRBJ2-1; D may be TRBD2 (5 bases). Germline V gene data show CDR1 as SGHVS and CDR2 as FNYEAQ. This CDR3 is built from 15 residues. The ends were cut back, 1 base at V and 4 bases at J, with 11 bases in the middle. CDR3 nucleotides: TGTGCCAGCAGCTTAGAACGGGGTCTGTACAATGAGCAGTTCTTC. Translation gives CASSLERGLYNEQFF.

V and J are TRBV19 and TRBJ2-1, with TRBD1 identical over 9 bases. The CDR3 runs to 21 residues. Germline assignment: CDR1 LNHDA and CDR2 SQIVND (reference sequence). After removal of 3 bases from V and 2 bases from J, the junction contained 20 bases not matched to a gene. The CDR3 DNA is TGTGCCAGTAGTATCAAAATCCCGGGACAGGGATTTCTAAAACCCTACAATGAGCAGTTCTTC. As protein: CASSIKIPGQGFLKPYNEQFF. Complete variable domain (other parts from reference TRBV19 and TRBJ2-1): DGGITQSPKYLFRKEGQNVTLSCEQNLNHDAMYWYRQDPGQGLRLIYYSQIVNDFQKGDIAEGYSVSREKKESFPLTVTSAQKNPTAFYLCASSIKIPGQGFLKPYNEQFFGPGTRLTVL.

The V and J genes are TRBV6-1 and TRBJ1-6; D remains ambiguous. CDR1 and CDR2 (germline): MNHNS, SASEGT. The CDR3 extends over 15 amino acids. The V and J ends lost 1 base and 1 base respectively, with 5 bases between them. The CDR3 region is CASSEDRSYNSPLHF. CDR3 nucleotide sequence: TGTGCCAGCAGTGAAGACAGATCCTATAATTCACCCCTCCACTTT.

The J gene is TRBJ1-3, the V gene TRBV19; D gene ambiguous. The CDR3 runs to 17 residues. Germline assignment: CDR1 LNHDA and CDR2 SQIVND (reference sequence). V gave up 5 bases and J gave up 8 bases, with 25 bases separating them. CDR3 region: CASSVFPSGVHGYTIYF. CDR3 nucleotides: TGTGCCAGTAGTGTCTTCCCATCTGGAGTTCACGGATACACCATATATTTT.

This rearrangement joins TRBV28 to TRBJ2-7; TRBD1 is a possible D gene (5 bases). V dropped 5 bases and J dropped 1 base, with 9 bases sitting between them. Germline-derived CDR1 and CDR2 are MDHEN and SYDVKM. The CDR3 is 13 residues long. This chain's CDR3 is CASSRQGSYEQYF. In DNA, the CDR3 is TGTGCCAGCAGTCGCCAGGGTTCCTACGAGCAGTACTTC. The full variable domain, in which reference TRBV28 and TRBJ2-7 provide the parts outside the CDR3, is DVKVTQSSRYLVKRTGEKVFLECVQDMDHENMFWYRQDPGLGLRLIYFSYDVKMKEKGDIPEGYSVSREKKERFSLILESASTNQTSMYLCASSRQGSYEQYFGPGTRLTVT.

The gene calls are TRBV7-2 and TRBJ1-3; no definite D call. The CDR3 has 14 residues. Germline CDR1 reads SGHTA; CDR2 reads FQGNSA. V lost 5 bases and J lost 4, with 12 bases in between. The CDR3 coding sequence is TGTGCCAGCAGCCCTCAGGCGGGGGGAAACACCATATATTTT. The encoded protein is CASSPQAGGNTIYF.

The chain is built from TRBV4-3 and TRBJ2-7, with 7 positions matching TRBD1. Trimming at V came to 1 base and at J to 3 bases, leaving 6 bases not matched to a gene. Germline V gives CDR1 LGHNA, CDR2 YSLEER. This CDR3 comprises 15 residues. CDR3 protein: CASSQATTGHYEQYF. The CDR3 region has the DNA TGCGCCAGCAGCCAAGCCACGACAGGGCACTACGAGCAGTACTTC.

The V gene is TRBV19, the J gene TRBJ1-1; maybe TRBD1 (5 bases). Germline V gene sequence: CDR1 LNHDA, CDR2 SQIVND (reference sequence). The CDR3 loop spans 14 amino acids. Trimming took off 6 bases at V and 1 base at J, with 12 bases between the two ends. This chain's CDR3 is CASRPRGTNTEAFF. DNA of the CDR3: TGTGCCAGTAGGCCGCGGGGGACGAACACTGAAGCTTTCTTT.

The V gene is TRBV4-3, the J gene TRBJ1-2; 7 bases are a match to TRBD1. CDR3 length: 16 amino acids. In germline, CDR1 is LGHNA, CDR2 YSLEER. V gave up 0 bases and J gave up 1 base; unmatched junction bases: 5. The CDR3 protein is CASSQEGQNLNYGYTF. The CDR3 coding sequence is TGCGCCAGCAGCCAAGAGGGACAGAACCTTAACTATGGCTACACCTTC.

This clone was seen a single time. The chain combines TRBV19 with TRBJ1-4; D remains ambiguous. This CDR3 contains 15 residues. Germline CDR1 is LNHDA and CDR2 is SQIVND (reference sequence). The V end lost 5 bases, the J end lost 5 bases, and 15 bases lay between the germline ends. The CDR3: CASSPWTGGNEKLFF. DNA for the CDR3: TGTGCCAGTAGTCCCTGGACGGGAGGAAATGAAAAACTGTTTTTT.

Concerning this clone itself: At one of its ends the junction is not consistent with the germline gene, which may arise from a read error. V gene TRBV6-1 combines with J gene TRBJ1-2; no definite D call. Germline values: CDR1 MNHNS, CDR2 SASEGT. The CDR3 is 10 amino acids. CDR3 sequence: CASSEVGFLF. The CDR3 DNA sequence: TGTGCCAGCAGTGAAGTTGGTTTTCTCTTC.

The chain links TRBV9 to TRBJ1-4; D gene uncertain. V was pared by 0 bases and J by 0 bases, with 12 bases between. The CDR3 consists of 17 residues. Germline V gene lookup returns CDR1 SGDLS and CDR2 YYNGEE. The DNA for the CDR3 is TGTGCCAGCAGCGTAGGATCGGCATGGACAACTAATGAAAAACTGTTTTTT. This codes for CASSVGSAWTTNEKLFF.

CDR3 DNA: TGTGCCAGTAGTATAGCGCGGGGGCGTAGTAACAATCAGCCCCAGCATTTT. It translates to CASSIARGRSNNQPQHF. The rearrangement uses TRBV19 and TRBJ1-5, with D perhaps TRBD1 (6 bases). V shed 1 base and J shed 3 bases, with 16 bases lying between them. Looked up from germline, CDR1 is LNHDA and CDR2 is SQIVND (reference sequence). The CDR3 is 17 residues long.

The chain recombines TRBV2 with TRBJ2-7; 8 positions match TRBD1. The CDR3 extends over 15 amino acids. V was clipped by 2 bases and J by 4 bases; unmatched bases: 7. The V gene's germline CDR1 is SNHLY and CDR2 FYNNEI. The chain's CDR3 is CASSEQGAIMYEQYF. The CDR3 DNA is TGTGCCAGCAGTGAACAGGGGGCGATAATGTACGAGCAGTACTTC. Together with reference TRBV2 and TRBJ2-7, the CDR3 gives the full variable domain: EPEVTQTPSHQVTQMGQEVILRCVPISNHLYFYWYRQILGQKVEFLVSFYNNEISEKSEIFDDQFSVERPDGSNFTLKIRSTKLEDSAMYFCASSEQGAIMYEQYFGPGTRLTVT.

This chain connects TRBV9 to TRBJ2-3; 9 bases are a match to TRBD1. The CDR3 covers 15 residues. Germline lookup yields CDR1 SGDLS and CDR2 YYNGEE. Trimming at V came to 2 bases and at J to 4 bases, leaving 5 bases not matched to a gene. CDR3 residues: CASSVRDRVADTQYF. The DNA of the CDR3 is TGTGCCAGCAGCGTCCGGGACAGGGTAGCAGATACGCAGTATTTT.

The rearrangement joins TRBV6-6 to TRBJ1-2; D may be TRBD1 (5 bases). Trimming stripped 2 bases from V and 2 bases from J, with 9 bases between. The CDR3 runs to 14 residues. The germline gives CDR1 MNHNY, CDR2 SVGAGI (reference sequence). The CDR3 loop reads CASSYMGGNYGYTF. CDR3 in DNA: TGTGCCAGCAGTTACATGGGGGGGAACTATGGCTACACCTTC.

V gene TRBV27 combines with J gene TRBJ1-5, with D perhaps matching TRBD1 (5 bases). The CDR3 consists of 14 residues. Between the trimmed V and J ends, which lost 2 bases and 7 bases, there was a span of 12 bases. In germline, CDR1 is MNHEY, CDR2 SMNVEV (reference sequence). The CDR3 protein is CASSLGGVGQPQHF. The CDR3 nucleotides are TGTGCCAGCAGTTTAGGAGGGGTAGGCCAGCCCCAGCATTTT.

V gene TRBV9 combines with J gene TRBJ1-6, with 9 bases that match TRBD1. J was trimmed by 8 bases and V by 0 bases; bases with no gene match: 0. The length of the CDR3 is 14 residues. The V gene's germline CDR1 is SGDLS and CDR2 YYNGEE. CDR3 DNA: TGTGCCAGCAGCGTAGGGACAGGGGATTCACCCCTCCACTTT. Translated, it gives CASSVGTGDSPLHF.

The chain recombines TRBV28 with TRBJ2-2, with 9 bases fitting TRBD1. Germline lookup yields CDR1 MDHEN and CDR2 SYDVKM. The CDR3 totals 14 residues. V gave up 9 bases and J gave up 2 bases; unmatched junction bases: 4. The CDR3 here is CASKQGANTGELFF. DNA for the CDR3: TGTGCCAGTAAACAGGGGGCTAACACCGGGGAGCTGTTTTTT.

The chain is built from TRBV10-3 and TRBJ1-2; 10 bases agree with TRBD1. Germline V gives CDR1 ENHRY, CDR2 SYGVKD. This CDR3 has 16 residues. V gave up 6 bases and J gave up 1 base; unmatched junction bases: 8. The DNA for the CDR3 is TGTGCCATCAGCGAGCGGACAGGGGGTGTTAACTATGGCTACACCTTC. It is translated as CAISERTGGVNYGYTF.

V and J are TRBV6-1 and TRBJ1-1, with D unresolved. Germline-derived CDR1 and CDR2 are MNHNS and SASEGT. CDR3 size: 13 residues. V lost 5 bases and J lost 4, with 11 bases in between. CDR3 in amino acids: CASSPGSTTEAFF. For the CDR3, the DNA is TGTGCCAGCAGTCCGGGCTCAACCACTGAAGCTTTCTTT.

This chain links TRBV7-2 with TRBJ1-2, with D unclear. CDR3 length equals 15 residues. Per the germline V gene, CDR1 is SGHTA and CDR2 is FQGNSA. Trimming took off 6 bases at V and 4 bases at J, with 18 bases between the two ends. The CDR3 loop reads CASSLLKPGFYGYTF. The CDR3 coding sequence is TGTGCCAGCAGTCTCCTTAAACCAGGCTTCTATGGCTACACCTTC. The full variable domain, with the rest looked up from reference TRBV7-2 and TRBJ1-2, is GAGVSQSPSNKVTEKGKDVELRCDPISGHTALYWYRQSLGQGLEFLIYFQGNSAPDKSGLPSDRFSAERTGGSVSTLTIQRTQQEDSAVYLCASSLLKPGFYGYTFGSGTRLTVV.

J is TRBJ2-5 and V is TRBV5-1; no firm D call. In germline, CDR1 is SGHRS, CDR2 YFSETQ. This CDR3 contains 15 residues. Trimming removed 0 bases from V and 5 bases from J, with 14 bases in between. The CDR3 reads CASSLDPFRLETQYF. CDR3 bases: TGCGCCAGCAGCTTGGATCCCTTCCGGCTGGAGACCCAGTACTTC.

This rearrangement joins TRBV9 to TRBJ2-5; 8 positions match TRBD2. Germline CDR1 is SGDLS and CDR2 is YYNGEE. Trimming at V came to 3 bases and at J to 4 bases, leaving 5 bases not matched to a gene. The CDR3 has 14 residues. The CDR3 DNA follows: TGTGCCAGCAGCGCCGGACTAGCCTTAGAGACCCAGTACTTC. Translation: CASSAGLALETQYF.

This chain connects TRBV5-1 to TRBJ2-7, with 9 bases aligning to TRBD1. After removal of 0 bases from V and 5 bases from J, the junction contained 6 bases not matched to a gene. The CDR3 length is 15 residues. Germline CDR1 and CDR2: SGHRS and YFSETQ. The CDR3 protein is CASSLVGTGPHEQYF. The DNA for the CDR3 is TGCGCCAGCAGCTTGGTCGGGACAGGGCCCCACGAGCAGTACTTC. The entire variable domain, with the rest obtained from reference TRBV5-1 and TRBJ2-7, is as follows: KAGVTQTPRYLIKTRGQQVTLSCSPISGHRSVSWYQQTPGQGLQFLFEYFSETQRNKGNFPGRFSGRQFSNSRSEMNVSTLELGDSALYLCASSLVGTGPHEQYFGPGTRLTVT.

The gene calls are TRBV9 and TRBJ2-5; D uncertain. Trimming cost V 3 bases and J 5 bases, with 5 bases left between them. Germline CDR1 is SGDLS and CDR2 is YYNGEE. There are 11 residues in the CDR3. The CDR3 loop reads CASSARETQYF. CDR3 nucleotide sequence: TGTGCCAGCAGCGCAAGGGAGACCCAGTACTTC. Together with reference TRBV9 and TRBJ2-5, the CDR3 gives the full variable domain: DSGVTQTPKHLITATGQRVTLRCSPRSGDLSVYWYQQSLDQGLQFLIQYYNGEERAKGNILERFSAQQFPDLHSELNLSSLELGDSALYFCASSARETQYFGPGTRLLVL.

The gene calls are TRBV5-4 and TRBJ2-2; D is unclear. Trimming took off 0 bases at V and 6 bases at J, with 3 bases between the two ends. Germline CDR1 reads SGHNT; CDR2 reads YYREEE (reference sequence). The CDR3 has 12 amino acids. In DNA, the CDR3 is TGTGCCAGCAGCTTGGTGGCCGGGGAGCTGTTTTTT. Amino acid sequence: CASSLVAGELFF.

The chain carries TRBV5-6 and TRBJ1-5, with D possibly TRBD1 on 5 matching bases. The germline V gene has CDR1 SGHDT and CDR2 YYEEEE. This CDR3 contains 13 residues. Trimming shortened V by 4 bases and J by 4 bases, and 9 bases separated the two germline ends. CDR3 in amino acids: CASSRDQNQPQHF. CDR3 bases: TGTGCCAGCAGCCGGGACCAGAATCAGCCCCAGCATTTT.

The chain carries TRBV2 and TRBJ2-2; the match to TRBD2 covers 12 bases. CDR1 is SNHLY and CDR2 is FYNNEI in the germline V gene. The length of the CDR3 is 16 residues. V lost 6 bases to trimming and J lost 6 bases; unmatched junction nucleotides: 8. The CDR3 loop reads CASSFPSGGAPGELFF. CDR3 nucleotides: TGTGCCAGCAGCTTCCCTAGCGGGGGGGCCCCCGGGGAGCTGTTTTTT.